This T cell receptor (beta chain) was sequenced for a study of blood T cells in healthy people across ages. This clonotype has a handful of counts. CDR3 length: 16 residues. Trimming stripped 3 bases from V and 4 bases from J, with 18 bases between. Together with a sample-barcoded 5' primer, a J-beta primer mix was included in a second PCR lasting about 6 to 12 cycles. MiXCR was run by TCRdb on the 5' RACE reads, yielding one entry per CDR3 protein. The sample holds 1.5 million or so distinct CDR3 sequences, roughly two fifths seen once. The TCR sequence derives from a woman between 18 and 30 years old in good health. Sequencing was performed on blood. V gene TRBV12-3 or TRBV12-4 combines with J gene TRBJ1-2; D uncertain. This chain's CDR3 is CASSLQRNPALYGYTF. CDR3 DNA: TGTGCCAGCAGTTTGCAGAGAAATCCCGCCCTCTATGGCTACACCTTC.